A selection of T cell receptor beta chains follows, all from one sample in a study of T cells in Graves' hyperthyroidism and ophthalmopathy. TCRdb itself ran the multiplex PCR reads through MiXCR, one entry per CDR3 protein. This table has about 610,000 distinct CDR3 sequences, under 15% appearing once. Sequencing was done on a sample of blood. Source of these receptors: a woman aged 40 to 50 with Graves' ophthalmopathy. CDR3s include the opening cysteine and the closing phenylalanine or tryptophan. D genes are given only for firm matches. Rows may omit the clone size; those that give it use once, few, many or a size class.

clone_size	d_call	v_call	j_call	cdr3_nt	cdr3_aa
many	.	TRBV6-1	TRBJ1-2	TGTGCCAGCAGGAACGGGGGGGACTATGGCTACACCTTC	CASRNGGDYGYTF
many	.	TRBV2	TRBJ2-7	TGTGCCATAAGAGGGGGGGGCTACGAGCAGTACTTC	CAIRGGGYEQYF
many	.	TRBV20-1	TRBJ1-1	TGCAGTGCTAGACCCCAATGGGGAGACGCCATGAACACTGAAGCTTTCTTT	CSARPQWGDAMNTEAFF
.	.	TRBV10-2	TRBJ2-7	TGCGCCACCCACAGCGAAAGGGGACCATACGAGCAGTACTTC	CATHSERGPYEQYF
many	TRBD2	TRBV7-2	TRBJ2-7	TGTGCCAGCAGCCCGGCCCGGGGGAGGGGCGAGCAGTACTTC	CASSPARGRGEQYF
many	TRBD1	TRBV29-1	TRBJ2-7	TGCAAGGGGACAGAAGGAACTTGCGAGCAGTACTTC	CKGTEGTCEQYF
.	TRBD2	TRBV20-1	TRBJ2-5	TGCAGTGCTAGAGAGGCTAGCGGGGGGGAAGAGACCCAGTACTTC	CSAREASGGEETQYF
.	.	TRBV6-2/TRBV6-3	TRBJ2-2	TGTGCCAGCAGTTACTCTCTGTTGGTCCTACCCCTTTGGGACACCGGGGAGCTGTTTTTT	CASSYSLLVLPLWDTGELFF
many	.	TRBV11-1	TRBJ2-6	TGTGCCAGCAGCCCCCCGACAGTCTCTGGGGCCAACGTCCTGACTTTC	CASSPPTVSGANVLTF
many	TRBD1	TRBV19	TRBJ1-1	TGTGCCACGCAGGACAGGGCGAGCCGGAAAGCTTTCTTT	CATQDRASRKAFF
many	.	TRBV12-3/TRBV12-4	TRBJ2-7	TGTGCCAGCAGTCCTGACAGCCTGGACGAGCAGTACTTC	CASSPDSLDEQYF
many	.	TRBV6-2/TRBV6-3	TRBJ2-7	TGTGCCAGCAGCCCCGTCGACAGGAAGCCGTACGAGCAGTACTTC	CASSPVDRKPYEQYF
.	TRBD1	TRBV6-2/TRBV6-3	TRBJ2-7	TGTGCCAGCTCCCAGGGGGCGATGAACGAGCAGTACTTC	CASSQGAMNEQYF
many	.	TRBV6-5	TRBJ2-7	TGTGCCAGCAGTCACAGGGTTGCCGACGAGCAGTACTTC	CASSHRVADEQYF
.	.	TRBV5-8	TRBJ1-2	TGTGCCAGCAGCTGGGGCAGCAGAATGAACTATGGCTACACCTTC	CASSWGSRMNYGYTF
many	.	TRBV27	TRBJ2-7	TGTGCCAGCAGTAGGGACGTTAACTCCTACGAGCAGTACTTC	CASSRDVNSYEQYF
many	TRBD2	TRBV20-1	TRBJ2-7	TGCAGTGCTAGAGACGTCGCTAGCGGGGCTGCCTACGAGCAGTACTTC	CSARDVASGAAYEQYF
.	TRBD1	TRBV19	TRBJ1-2	TGTGCCAGTAGGAACCATGACAGGGGGCGAGGATATGGCTACACCTTC	CASRNHDRGRGYGYTF
few	.	TRBV5-6	TRBJ2-6	TGTGCCAGCAGCTTGGTCGCGGGGATCTACTCTGGGGCCAACGTCCTGACTTTC	CASSLVAGIYSGANVLTF
.	.	TRBV20-1	TRBJ1-1	TGCAGTTCAAACAGGGCGTACACTGAAGCTTTCTTT	CSSNRAYTEAFF
many	.	TRBV6-5	TRBJ2-3	TGTGCCAGCAGTTACTCCTACGGGGTAGATACGCAGTATTTT	CASSYSYGVDTQYF
few	.	TRBV6-5	TRBJ1-5	TGTGCCAGCAGTTGGGGGGAGGGGATTCAGCCCCAGCATTTT	CASSWGEGIQPQHF
many	.	TRBV30	TRBJ1-5	TGTGCCTGGAGTGGGGGGGTGGGGGATCAGCCCCAGCATTTT	CAWSGGVGDQPQHF
few	.	TRBV6-1	TRBJ2-2	TGTGCCAGCAGCCAAGAGCGGGCGGACACCGGGGAGCTGTTTTTT	CASSQERADTGELFF
.	.	TRBV12-3/TRBV12-4	TRBJ2-1	TGTGCCAGCAGCTTAAAGGGAACGGGATCCTACAATGAGCAGTTCTTC	CASSLKGTGSYNEQFF
many	TRBD2	TRBV11-2	TRBJ2-5	TGTGCCAGCAGCTTGGGGGTAGCGGGGGGCTTTCAAGAGACCCAGTACTTC	CASSLGVAGGFQETQYF
.	.	TRBV12-3/TRBV12-4	TRBJ1-3	TGTGCCAGCAGTTTGACGACTTCTGGAAACACCATATATTTT	CASSLTTSGNTIYF
many	TRBD2	TRBV20-1	TRBJ2-2	TGCAGTGCTAGAGGGGGGGGGAGTGGGACCGGGGAGCTGTTTTTT	CSARGGGSGTGELFF
many	.	TRBV28	TRBJ2-6	TGTGCCAGCAGTTTAGGGGACACGAACTCTGGGGCCAACGTCCTGACTTTC	CASSLGDTNSGANVLTF
.	.	TRBV6-1	TRBJ1-2	TGTGCCAGCAGTGTTACAGCATACAACTTTAATGGCTACACCTTC	CASSVTAYNFNGYTF
few	.	TRBV5-1	TRBJ2-7	TGCGCCAGCAGCTTGGCCGTAACCCCGGACGAGCAGTACTTC	CASSLAVTPDEQYF
.	TRBD1	TRBV6-1	TRBJ1-5	TGTGCCAGCAGCCTCGGGACAGATAGCAGTCAGCCCCAGCATTTT	CASSLGTDSSQPQHF
many	TRBD1	TRBV29-1	TRBJ1-5	TGCAGCGCGGGACAGGGGGGCAATCAGCCCCAGCATTTT	CSAGQGGNQPQHF
few	TRBD2	TRBV30	TRBJ2-5	TGTGCCTGGAGTGTCGGGACTAGCGGGAGTATAGAGACCCAGTACTTC	CAWSVGTSGSIETQYF
.	TRBD1	TRBV12-3/TRBV12-4	TRBJ1-3	TGTGCCAGCAGCCCCGGGACAGGGGGCGAGGCACCTGGAAACACCATATATTTT	CASSPGTGGEAPGNTIYF
.	.	TRBV9	TRBJ2-5	TGTGCCAGACGGGGCTTCGGGGAGACCCAGTACTTC	CARRGFGETQYF
many	.	TRBV6-1	TRBJ2-5	TGTGCCAGCAGTTCCGAGGCGGAGACCCAGTACTTC	CASSSEAETQYF
many	.	TRBV19	TRBJ2-7	TGTGCCAGTAGTATTATCCTCGGGAACGAGCAGTACTTC	CASSIILGNEQYF
many	.	TRBV12-3/TRBV12-4	TRBJ1-1	TGTGCCAGCAGAAACAGGGTAGTCACTGAAGCTTTCTTT	CASRNRVVTEAFF
.	.	TRBV6-5	TRBJ1-5	TGTGCCAGCAGTTACGGCAGGGAGGAGAATCAGCCCCAGCATTTT	CASSYGREENQPQHF
.	.	TRBV19	TRBJ1-3	TGTGCCAGTAGTCCCCGGTCGGGAGTCTCTGGAAACACCATATATTTT	CASSPRSGVSGNTIYF
many	TRBD2	TRBV3-1	TRBJ2-7	TGTGCCAGCAGCCAAGGAGCGGGAGTGGGCGAGCAGTACTTC	CASSQGAGVGEQYF
many	.	TRBV27	TRBJ2-5	TGTGCCAGGCTAACTAGTGAGAAGACCCAGTACTTC	CARLTSEKTQYF
many	TRBD1	TRBV29-1	TRBJ1-1	TGCAGCGTTGATCCGGGACAGGGACTCACTGAAGCTTTCTTT	CSVDPGQGLTEAFF
.	.	TRBV28	TRBJ2-4	TGTGCCTCCCGGGTTACCAAAAACATTCAGTACTTC	CASRVTKNIQYF
.	.	TRBV5-1	TRBJ1-1	TGCGCCAGCAGAACAGATACTATGAACTCTGAAGCTTTCTTT	CASRTDTMNSEAFF
few	.	TRBV5-6	TRBJ1-2	TGTGCCAGCAGCTCTAAGGGAGGGGCCTATGGCTACACCTTC	CASSSKGGAYGYTF
many	.	TRBV4-1	TRBJ1-1	TGCGCCAGCAGCCAAGATGGGGGAAGGCCTGAAGCTTTCTTT	CASSQDGGRPEAFF
many	.	TRBV20-1	TRBJ1-1	TGCAGTGCCCGGGACGACCAGGGGAACACTGAAGCTTTCTTT	CSARDDQGNTEAFF
few	.	TRBV25-1	TRBJ2-6	TGTGCCAGGGTCGACAGCTCCTCTGGGGCCAACGTCCTGACTTTC	CARVDSSSGANVLTF
.	.	TRBV28	TRBJ1-3	TGTGCCAGCAGAAATAATCCGGGGGGCGAAGGAAACACCATATATTTT	CASRNNPGGEGNTIYF
.	.	TRBV28	TRBJ2-5	TGTGCCAGCAGTTTAGGGGCAGGGTCACAAGAGACCCAGTACTTC	CASSLGAGSQETQYF
many	.	TRBV9	TRBJ1-2	TGTGCCAGCAGCGGTTGGACGGACTATGGCTACACCTTC	CASSGWTDYGYTF
many	.	TRBV6-5	TRBJ2-5	TGTGCCAGCAGTTACGAGCCGGGGGAGACCCAGTACTTC	CASSYEPGETQYF
many	.	TRBV11-2	TRBJ2-5	TGTGCCAGCAGCTTAGATGGGCCGACAGCCCAAGAGACCCAGTACTTC	CASSLDGPTAQETQYF
.	.	TRBV11-2	TRBJ1-3	TGTGCCAGCAGCTTAGATAATCGAAACACCATATATTTT	CASSLDNRNTIYF
many	TRBD1	TRBV29-1	TRBJ1-5	TGCAGCGTCCGACAGGGGGCTGAAAATCAGCCCCAGCATTTT	CSVRQGAENQPQHF
many	TRBD1	TRBV28	TRBJ1-2	TGTGCCAGCAGACTTGGGGGGCCGACAGGGCTCTATGGCTACACCTTC	CASRLGGPTGLYGYTF